This T cell receptor beta chain is from a study of T-cell reconstitution after alpha-beta-depleted transplantation in children. General study findings and limits: Counts and diversity of T cells one year after transplant came mostly from newly produced T cells. In patients about two months after transplant, alpha-beta T cells reportedly arose from several hundred expanded graft clones.

A remark on this clonotype: Its antigen is still unknown.

Construction of the TCRbeta library involved unique molecular identifiers. TCRdb reprocessed the PCR reads with MiXCR, giving one entry per CDR3 protein. The data show a few hundred thousand distinct CDR3 sequences, under 15% seen once. Germline CDR1 and CDR2: LGHNA and YSLEER. Trimming cost V 1 base and J 4 bases; bases outside gene matches: 11. This CDR3 spans 19 amino acids. V is TRBV4-3 and J is TRBJ2-3; TRBD2 matches at 13 bases. This receptor was taken from a male patient between 10 and 17 years old who had a stem cell transplant for acute myeloid leukemia, so the T cells may come from the graft donor. Sequencing used PBMCs, mostly from graft donor cells, obtained 360 days after TCRalphabeta/CD19-depleted stem cell transplant. DNA of the CDR3: TGCGCCAGCAGCCAAGGGACTAGCGGGAGTTTGTGGGTTGCAGATACGCAGTATTTT. Translating it yields CASSQGTSGSLWVADTQYF.